This TCR beta chain was captured by sequencing in a study of technical replicates of blood from four donors. The data were produced by immunoSEQ multiplex PCR, yet TCRdb's version contains in-frame clones alone and is incomplete. The table records about 75,000 clones, 95% to 98% of them present only once. In germline, CDR1 is SGHDT, CDR2 YYEEEE. This CDR3 has 12 residues. Trimming took 0 bases from V and 7 from J, leaving 5 bases between them. This sequence joins TRBV5-6 and TRBJ2-1; tentative D call: TRBD2 (5 bases). This TCR was recovered from a human donor in good health. Material: T cells isolated from PBMCs. CDR3 amino acids: CASSLAGNEQFF. The CDR3 DNA reads TGTGCCAGCAGCTTGGCGGGGAATGAGCAGTTCTTC.